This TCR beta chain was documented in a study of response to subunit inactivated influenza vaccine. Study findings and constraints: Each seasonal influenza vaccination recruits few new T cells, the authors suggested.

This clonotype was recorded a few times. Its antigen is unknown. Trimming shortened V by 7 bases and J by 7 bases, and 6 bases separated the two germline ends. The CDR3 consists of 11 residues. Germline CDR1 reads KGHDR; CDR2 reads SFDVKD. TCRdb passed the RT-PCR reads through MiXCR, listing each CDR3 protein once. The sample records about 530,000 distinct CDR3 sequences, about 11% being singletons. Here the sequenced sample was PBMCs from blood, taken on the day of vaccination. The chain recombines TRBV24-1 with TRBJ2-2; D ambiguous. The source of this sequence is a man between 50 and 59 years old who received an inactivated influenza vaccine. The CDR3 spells CATSNGGELFF. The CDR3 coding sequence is TGTGCCACCAGCAATGGCGGGGAGCTGTTTTTT.